Below are 16 T cell receptor beta chains sequenced from a single sample in a study of cytomegalovirus exposure and HLA in healthy donors. The PCR was carried out with 60 Vbeta primers and 13 Jbeta primers. Data came from immunoSEQ multiplex PCR; TCRdb stores just in-frame clones and leaves some out. The data show approximately 160,000 clones, more than 70% seen once. The sequencing input was PBMCs. The receptor set was obtained from a male donor in good health and CMV-seronegative.

The J gene is TRBJ2-6, the V gene TRBV27; 8 bases are shared with TRBD1. V trimming: 6 bases; J trimming: 4 bases; junction bases outside the gene matches: 8. The germline V gene encodes CDR1 MNHEY and CDR2 SMNVEV (reference sequence). The CDR3 length is 16 residues. The CDR3 is CASSPRQGSGANVLTF. CDR3 DNA sequence: TGTGCCAGCAGCCCAAGACAGGGGTCGGGGGCCAACGTCCTGACTTTC.

The chain uses TRBV19 and TRBJ1-1; D not certain. Trimming left V 3 bases short and J 5 bases short, with 7 bases between. CDR1 is LNHDA, CDR2 SQIVND, per germline (reference sequence). The CDR3 totals 12 residues. CDR3: CASSISVTEAFF. CDR3 nucleotides: TGTGCCAGTAGTATCTCGGTAACTGAAGCTTTCTTT.

This chain connects TRBV5-1 to TRBJ2-2, with TRBD2 matching 10 bases. The V gene's germline CDR1 is SGHRS and CDR2 YFSETQ. The CDR3 spans 16 residues. J was trimmed by 1 base and V by 2 bases; bases with no gene match: 2. The CDR3 is CASSLRTSGNTGELFF. CDR3 in DNA: TGCGCCAGCAGCTTACGGACTAGCGGGAACACCGGGGAGCTGTTTTTT.

The chain combines TRBV2 with TRBJ1-2; 8 bases map to TRBD1. The CDR3 is 14 residues long. Losses at the gene ends were 7 bases for V and 6 bases for J; bases not matched to a gene: 10. CDR1 is SNHLY and CDR2 is FYNNEI in the germline V gene. In DNA, the CDR3 is TGTGCCAGCACCCCGGACAGGGATAGGAATGGCTACACCTTC. It specifies CASTPDRDRNGYTF.

J is TRBJ1-2 and V is TRBV10-3; 10 bases are a match to TRBD1. CDR1 is ENHRY, CDR2 SYGVKD, per germline. CDR3 length: 12 residues. Trimming removed 8 bases from V and 8 bases from J; junction bases left unmatched: 5. CDR3 loop: CAISDRGHGYTF. In DNA form, the CDR3 reads TGTGCCATCTCTGACAGGGGGCACGGCTACACCTTC.

The rearrangement uses TRBV18 and TRBJ2-2, with D unclear. The V end lost 8 bases, the J end lost 6 bases, and 10 bases lay between the germline ends. From germline, CDR1 is KGHSH and CDR2 LQKENI. The CDR3 runs 12 residues. The CDR3 region is CASTIDSGELFF. In nucleotides, the CDR3 is TGTGCCAGCACCATAGATTCCGGGGAGCTGTTTTTT.

The chain has TRBV6-1 and TRBJ2-2; 8 bases fit TRBD2. V lost 6 bases, J lost 6 bases, and 9 bases stayed unmatched. The CDR3 has 15 amino acids. Germline assignment: CDR1 MNHNS and CDR2 SASEGT. The CDR3 protein is CASRTGLAFPGELFF. Here the CDR3 DNA reads TGTGCCAGCAGGACTGGACTAGCCTTCCCCGGGGAGCTGTTTTTT.

V usage is TRBV15 and J usage is TRBJ2-5; 7 bases fit TRBD2. The J segment lost 1 base and the V segment lost 3 bases, leaving 5 bases of the junction unmatched. Germline V lookup: CDR1 LNHNV, CDR2 YYDKDF (reference sequence). This CDR3 has 15 residues. The CDR3 sequence: CATSREPGGQETQYF. CDR3 in DNA: TGTGCCACCAGCAGGGAGCCGGGAGGCCAAGAGACCCAGTACTTC.

Concerning this clone: The same CDR3 is also encoded by other DNA sequences in this sample. The chain couples TRBV5-1 to TRBJ2-5; D unresolved. V lost 0 bases to trimming and J lost 5 bases, with 8 bases between them. The CDR3 is 13 amino acids. Germline-derived CDR1 and CDR2 are SGHRS and YFSETQ. CDR3 loop: CASSLAGRETQYF. CDR3 coding DNA: TGCGCCAGCAGCTTGGCCGGCAGGGAGACCCAGTACTTC.

As for this clone: The sample has other DNA sequences that encode this CDR3 too. The V gene is TRBV7-7, the J gene TRBJ2-7, with D perhaps matching TRBD1 (6 bases). V lost 3 bases and J lost 1, with 7 bases in between. The germline V gene has CDR1 SSHAT and CDR2 FNYEAQ (reference sequence). This CDR3 is built from 13 residues. The CDR3 sequence is CASSLDSSYEQYF. DNA for the CDR3: TGTGCCAGCAGCTTGGACAGTTCCTACGAGCAGTACTTC.

The chain is built from TRBV27 and TRBJ2-1; 8 bases agree with TRBD1. This CDR3 has 17 residues. V lost 7 bases to trimming and J lost 0 bases; unmatched junction nucleotides: 11. Germline CDR1 MNHEY, CDR2 SMNVEV (reference sequence). The DNA for the CDR3 is TGTGCCAGCATCCCGCTCTCGACAGGGGCCTCCTACAATGAGCAGTTCTTC. Translation gives CASIPLSTGASYNEQFF.

This clone appeared a single time. The chain carries TRBV27 and TRBJ1-3; D is possibly TRBD1 (6 bases). Trimming took 5 bases from V and 2 from J, leaving 13 bases between them. This CDR3 is 15 amino acids long. CDR1 is MNHEY, CDR2 SMNVEV, per germline (reference sequence). The chain's CDR3 is CASSTGQIPGNTIYF. CDR3 coding DNA: TGTGCCAGCAGTACGGGACAAATCCCTGGAAACACCATATATTTT.

This chain links TRBV9 with TRBJ1-3, with D possibly matching TRBD1 (5 bases). V shed 5 bases and J shed 4 bases, with 7 bases lying between them. The CDR3 is 12 amino acids. Germline CDR1 is SGDLS and CDR2 is YYNGEE. The CDR3 loop is CASRGPGNTIYF. For the CDR3, the DNA is TGTGCCAGCAGGGGGCCCGGAAACACCATATATTTT.

In its sample, this clone was seen a few times. The chain links TRBV27 to TRBJ1-4; the D is unclear. This CDR3 region has 15 residues. V was shortened by 5 bases and J by 7 bases, with 17 bases between the two germline ends. Looked up from germline, CDR1 is MNHEY and CDR2 is SMNVEV (reference sequence). The CDR3, as DNA: TGTGCCAGCAGTCCCGGAGGTGGGTACGGTGAAAAACTGTTTTTT. This encodes CASSPGGGYGEKLFF.

This chain connects TRBV5-1 to TRBJ2-3; 10 bases fit TRBD2. The V and J ends lost 10 bases and 4 bases, in that order; junction bases with no gene match: 12. Germline CDR1 and CDR2: SGHRS and YFSETQ. The CDR3 sequence is 15 residues long. CDR3 protein: CAAKESGGAADTQYF. CDR3 bases: TGCGCCGCCAAGGAGAGCGGGGGGGCGGCAGATACGCAGTATTTT.

J is TRBJ1-2 and V is TRBV6-6, with TRBD1 as a possible D gene (6 bases). Germline values: CDR1 MNHNY, CDR2 SVGAGI (reference sequence). The CDR3 runs 13 residues. V lost 5 bases and J 4 bases, leaving 11 bases between the germline ends. For the CDR3, the DNA is TGTGCCAGCAGTCAGGGGACCTTCTATGGCTACACCTTC. Translating gives CASSQGTFYGYTF.